The sequence of this TCR beta chain was determined in a study of cytomegalovirus exposure and HLA in healthy donors. A single count supports this clone. Its antigen remains unidentified. Findings and limits, study-wide: Analysis was performed later, and it showed HLA-associated TCR beta chains to be more clonally expanded than equally common others. Several V segments, TRBV6-2 and TRBV6-3 among them, could not be told apart and were dropped. The authors confirmed in vitro that a few CMV-associated chains were specific for CMV antigens. For most TCR beta V segments, an earlier analysis put the productive rate at about 87% or about 30% of the time.

Trimming took 8 bases from V and 8 from J; bases not matched to a gene: 6. The CDR3 sequence is 12 residues long. Germline V CDR1 and CDR2: MNHEY, SMNVEV (reference sequence). It was with 60 Vbeta and 13 Jbeta primers that the PCR ran. Sequencing was performed with immunoSEQ multiplex PCR; in TCRdb, only in-frame clones are kept and a portion is missing. Of 95,000 to 150,000 clones in the sample, over 80% were seen once. The sample comprised PBMCs. J is TRBJ1-1 and V is TRBV27, with 9 bases aligning to TRBD1. The receptor was derived from a man between 25 and 39 years old in good health and CMV-seronegative. The CDR3 DNA follows: TGTGCCAGCTCCCGGACAGGGGCCGAAGCTTTCTTT. Encoded protein: CASSRTGAEAFF.